The 30 T cell receptor beta chains presented below share a single source sample, sequenced in a study of T cell repertoires in cytomegalovirus infection. Their antigens remain unidentified. Each CDR3 protein is one row after TCRdb ran MiXCR on the reads. The sample carries roughly 160,000 distinct CDR3 sequences, approximately 21% recorded once. The specimen comprised CD8+ T cells from cultured PBMCs, sampled from culture after CMV antigen stimulation. The source is a human donor in good health (CMV status not recorded). Some clones in this sample may be carry-over from other donors' samples.

The chain links TRBV4-1 to TRBJ1-1; D remains unclear. CDR1 and CDR2 from the germline V gene are MGHRA and YSYEKL. This CDR3 spans 14 amino acids. V was shortened by 1 base and J by 5 bases, with 11 bases between the two germline ends. The CDR3 sequence: CASSQAAGDTEAFF. The DNA for the CDR3 is TGCGCCAGCAGCCAAGCGGCGGGAGATACTGAAGCTTTCTTT.

This clonotype was counted between two and nine times. The gene calls are TRBV7-2 and TRBJ1-1; 9 positions match TRBD1. This CDR3 has 15 residues. After removal of 3 bases from V and 1 base from J, the junction contained 3 bases not matched to a gene. Germline V gene lookup returns CDR1 SGHTA and CDR2 FQGNSA. CDR3 DNA sequence: TGTGCCAGCAGCTTTCTGACAGGGGGGAACACTGAAGCTTTCTTT. Its translation is CASSFLTGGNTEAFF.

The chain links TRBV7-2 to TRBJ2-1; D possibly uses TRBD1 or TRBD2 (6 bases each). V lost 5 bases and J 0 bases, leaving 14 bases between the germline ends. The germline V gene has CDR1 SGHTA and CDR2 FQGNSA. This CDR3 comprises 16 residues. CDR3 in DNA: TGTGCCAGCAGCCCCCCCGGAGGGGGCTCCTACAATGAGCAGTTCTTC. The encoded protein is CASSPPGGGSYNEQFF.

The chain carries TRBV15 and TRBJ1-1, with unresolved D. V lost 6 bases and J lost 1, with 9 bases in between. Germline V gives CDR1 LNHNV, CDR2 YYDKDF (reference sequence). This CDR3 spans 13 amino acids. CDR3 residues: CATSISRNTEAFF. CDR3 DNA: TGTGCCACCAGTATATCTAGGAACACTGAAGCTTTCTTT.

This clonotype was recorded a few times. The chain has TRBV12-3 or TRBV12-4 and TRBJ2-1; weak D call: TRBD2 (5 bases). V was trimmed by 3 bases and J by 5 bases, leaving 14 bases between them. This CDR3 has 15 amino acids. CDR3 nucleotide sequence: TGTGCCAGCAGTTTCCCCCCGGGGAGCCACAATGAGCAGTTCTTC. Translated: CASSFPPGSHNEQFF.

This clonotype has just one count. The chain combines TRBV27 with TRBJ1-2, with unresolved D. This CDR3 has 15 amino acids. Germline CDR1 reads MNHEY; CDR2 reads SMNVEV (reference sequence). Between the trimmed V and J ends, which lost 9 bases and 3 bases, there was a span of 20 bases. The CDR3 DNA sequence: TGTGCCAGTGGCCTCCACGGACCGGCTGACTATGGCTACACCTTC. Translated, it gives CASGLHGPADYGYTF.

The chain recombines TRBV6-2 or TRBV6-3 with TRBJ2-7; the match to TRBD1 covers 9 bases. The V and J ends lost 6 bases and 5 bases, in that order; junction bases with no gene match: 14. CDR1 and CDR2 from the germline V gene are MNHEY and SVGEGT. The CDR3 sequence is 16 residues long. The CDR3 coding sequence is TGTGCCAGCAGGTCATACCACGGGGACAGGGTCAACGAGCAGTACTTC. Its protein is CASRSYHGDRVNEQYF.

In this sample, this clonotype turned up a few times. The chain couples TRBV7-8 to TRBJ1-2; a weak D match, TRBD1 (6 bases). The CDR3 loop spans 15 amino acids. Germline V gene sequence: CDR1 SGHVS, CDR2 FQNEAQ. Trimming left V 4 bases short and J 7 bases short, with 19 bases between. The CDR3 nucleotides read TGTGCCAGCAGCTCTCTTCTTTACAGGGAATCTGGCTACACCTTC. This translates into CASSSLLYRESGYTF.

This sequence joins TRBV12-3 or TRBV12-4 and TRBJ1-4; tentatively, D is TRBD1 (5 bases). The CDR3 runs 13 residues. Trimming stripped 6 bases from V and 12 bases from J, with 17 bases between. CDR3 DNA: TGTGCCAGCAGCCTAAGTCGGGTGACAGAACTGTTTTTT. It encodes CASSLSRVTELFF.

The rearrangement joins TRBV28 to TRBJ1-1, with TRBD1 matching over 9 bases. Germline V CDR1 and CDR2: MDHEN, SYDVKM. V dropped 4 bases and J dropped 0; count of bases not matched to a gene: 9. The CDR3 runs to 17 residues. The CDR3 bases are TGTGCCAGCAGTTCCGGGAGGGGACAGGGAATGAACACTGAAGCTTTCTTT. Translated, it gives CASSSGRGQGMNTEAFF.

The rearrangement uses TRBV7-8 and TRBJ1-1, with D uncertain. The V end lost 5 bases, the J end lost 5 bases, and 18 bases lay between the germline ends. Looked up from germline, CDR1 is SGHVS and CDR2 is FQNEAQ. The CDR3 is 15 residues long. The chain's CDR3 is CASSPRTREVTEAFF. In DNA, the CDR3 is TGTGCCAGCAGCCCTCGAACGCGGGAAGTGACTGAAGCTTTCTTT. Variable domain in full (rest from reference TRBV7-8 and TRBJ1-1): GAGVSQSPRYKVAKRGQDVALRCDPISGHVSLFWYQQALGQGPEFLTYFQNEAQLDKSGLPSDRFFAERPEGSVSTLKIQRTQQEDSAVYLCASSPRTREVTEAFFGQGTRLTVV.

This clonotype was observed a few times. The V gene is TRBV10-3, the J gene TRBJ2-7, with TRBD1 identical over 11 bases. Trimming took 6 bases from V and 2 from J; bases not matched to a gene: 3. Germline assignment: CDR1 ENHRY and CDR2 SYGVKD. CDR3 length: 14 residues. The CDR3 region is CAIRGDRGTYEQYF. For the CDR3, the DNA is TGTGCCATCAGGGGGGACAGGGGGACCTACGAGCAGTACTTC.

This clonotype has a handful of counts. The V and J genes are TRBV12-3 or TRBV12-4 and TRBJ2-3, with a possible D match to TRBD2 (5 bases). Trimming shortened V by 4 bases and J by 6 bases, and 8 bases separated the two germline ends. The CDR3 runs 12 residues. CDR3: CASSWGVDTQYF. The CDR3 nucleotides are TGTGCCAGCAGTTGGGGAGTGGATACGCAGTATTTT.

This clonotype has only a few counts. The chain recombines TRBV7-9 with TRBJ2-7, with 7 bases that match TRBD1. Trimming removed 5 bases from V and 4 bases from J; junction bases left unmatched: 11. The CDR3 has 15 residues. Germline V gives CDR1 SEHNR, CDR2 FQNEAQ (reference sequence). CDR3: CASSPKEGAWYEQYF. CDR3 coding DNA: TGTGCCAGCAGCCCTAAAGAGGGGGCTTGGTACGAGCAGTACTTC.

This clonotype has only a few counts. The V and J genes are TRBV6-1 and TRBJ2-1, with 8 bases fitting TRBD2. Germline CDR1 and CDR2: MNHNS and SASEGT. V lost 8 bases, J lost 4 bases, and 7 bases stayed unmatched. This CDR3 region has 14 residues. The CDR3 region has the DNA TGTGCCAGCTGGGCGGGGGGAACATACAATGAGCAGTTCTTC. Protein: CASWAGGTYNEQFF.

The sample holds many counts of this clonotype. V usage is TRBV12-3 or TRBV12-4 and J usage is TRBJ1-1, with 7 bases fitting TRBD1. CDR3 length: 14 residues. Losses at the gene ends were 6 bases for V and 7 bases for J; bases not matched to a gene: 11. CDR3 bases: TGTGCCAGCAGGCTCAAGGGGGCTATTAGTGAAGCTTTCTTT. This sequence encodes CASRLKGAISEAFF.

This clonotype was picked up a small number of times. The rearrangement links TRBV7-8 to TRBJ2-2; D is possibly TRBD2 (5 bases). The germline V and J ends were trimmed by 2 bases and 0 bases, with 10 bases remaining between them. The CDR3 runs to 16 residues. Germline loops: CDR1 SGHVS, CDR2 FQNEAQ. The CDR3 DNA follows: TGTGCCAGCAGCTTACCGGGGTCTGCGAACACCGGGGAGCTGTTTTTT. Its protein product is CASSLPGSANTGELFF. The full variable domain, rest sourced from reference TRBV7-8 and TRBJ2-2, is GAGVSQSPRYKVAKRGQDVALRCDPISGHVSLFWYQQALGQGPEFLTYFQNEAQLDKSGLPSDRFFAERPEGSVSTLKIQRTQQEDSAVYLCASSLPGSANTGELFFGEGSRLTVL.

The chain joins TRBV5-4 to TRBJ1-1, with D unclear. From germline, CDR1 is SGHNT and CDR2 YYREEE (reference sequence). The CDR3 is made up of 15 amino acids. Trimming pared 2 bases from V and 1 base from J, leaving 12 bases between. DNA for the CDR3: TGTGCCAGCAGCTTCGACCGGACCAAGAACACTGAAGCTTTCTTT. Its protein is CASSFDRTKNTEAFF.

In its sample, this clonotype was seen a few times. The rearrangement joins TRBV7-2 to TRBJ2-7; either TRBD1 or TRBD2 may supply D (5 bases each). Germline V lookup: CDR1 SGHTA, CDR2 FQGNSA. CDR3 size: 16 residues. V was trimmed by 1 base and J by 3 bases, leaving 16 bases between them. The DNA for the CDR3 is TGTGCCAGCAGCTTAGAGGCCGGGACCATCTACTACGAGCAGTACTTC. Its protein is CASSLEAGTIYYEQYF.

V gene TRBV6-6 combines with J gene TRBJ1-2, with 7 bases matching TRBD1. The CDR3 extends over 13 amino acids. V was pared by 4 bases and J by 5 bases, with 4 bases of the junction left unmatched. CDR1 is MNHNY and CDR2 is SVGAGI in the germline V gene (reference sequence). CDR3 coding DNA: TGTGCCAGCAGTTCGACAGGGACATATGGCTACACCTTC. This encodes CASSSTGTYGYTF.

This clonotype was observed a few times. The chain recombines TRBV7-2 with TRBJ2-3, with TRBD2 matching 10 bases. V was clipped by 2 bases and J by 6 bases; unmatched bases: 5. The germline V gene encodes CDR1 SGHTA and CDR2 FQGNSA. This CDR3 region has 15 residues. Here the CDR3 reads CASSLSGGVGDTQYF. Written as DNA, the CDR3 is TGTGCCAGCAGCTTAAGCGGGGGGGTGGGGGATACGCAGTATTTT.

This clonotype came up a few times. CDR3 coding DNA: TGTGCCAGCAGGCTAGCTCGGACAGGGGATTATGGCTACACCTTC. This translates into CASRLARTGDYGYTF. The chain employs TRBV5-6 and TRBJ1-2, with TRBD1 matching over 9 bases. J was trimmed by 5 bases and V by 5 bases; bases with no gene match: 10. CDR3 size: 15 residues. The V gene's germline CDR1 is SGHDT and CDR2 YYEEEE.

The chain has TRBV6-6 and TRBJ2-7, with 8 bases identical to TRBD1. The V segment lost 0 bases and the J segment 5 bases; nucleotides outside the gene matches: 6. CDR1 is MNHNY, CDR2 SVGAGI, per germline (reference sequence). The CDR3 runs 15 residues. The CDR3 reads CASSYSWTGFDEQYF. In nucleotides, the CDR3 is TGTGCCAGCAGTTACTCTTGGACAGGGTTCGACGAGCAGTACTTC.

This clonotype is deemed large. V is TRBV5-1 and J is TRBJ2-1; D uncertain. Germline V gene sequence: CDR1 SGHRS, CDR2 YFSETQ. V was cut by 4 bases and J by 7 bases, with 12 bases left in between. This CDR3 has 13 amino acids. The chain's CDR3 is CASSVGIRNEQFF. DNA for the CDR3: TGCGCCAGCAGCGTCGGCATAAGGAATGAGCAGTTCTTC. The entire variable domain, with the rest obtained from reference TRBV5-1 and TRBJ2-1, is as follows: KAGVTQTPRYLIKTRGQQVTLSCSPISGHRSVSWYQQTPGQGLQFLFEYFSETQRNKGNFPGRFSGRQFSNSRSEMNVSTLELGDSALYLCASSVGIRNEQFFGPGTRLTVL.

The CDR3 here is CASTGQVKTEAFF. The DNA for the CDR3 is TGTGCCAGCACCGGACAGGTTAAAACTGAAGCTTTCTTT. V usage is TRBV6-1 and J usage is TRBJ1-1; 7 bases align to TRBD1. CDR3 length: 13 residues. V shed 7 bases, J shed 5 bases, and the junction held 7 bases outside the gene matches. The V gene's germline CDR1 is MNHNS and CDR2 SASEGT.

There are a few counts of this clonotype. The chain is built from TRBV7-2 and TRBJ1-2; 12 bases agree with TRBD1. The CDR3 runs 16 residues. V trimming: 6 bases; J trimming: 8 bases; junction bases outside the gene matches: 13. Germline V gene sequence: CDR1 SGHTA, CDR2 FQGNSA. The CDR3 DNA reads TGTGCCAGCAGACACGAACCGGGACAGGGGGCGGAAGGCTACACCTTC. This translates into CASRHEPGQGAEGYTF.

The rearrangement links TRBV6-2 or TRBV6-3 to TRBJ2-1; 9 nucleotides match TRBD2. The trim removed 8 bases at V and 1 base at J, leaving 12 bases unmatched. Germline V CDR1 and CDR2: MNHEY, SVGEGT. This CDR3 has 17 residues. This CDR3 is CASGRLKAGGSYNEQFF. Here the CDR3 DNA reads TGTGCCAGCGGAAGACTTAAAGCGGGGGGTTCCTACAATGAGCAGTTCTTC.

This clonotype has a handful of counts. The chain uses TRBV6-5 and TRBJ2-6; 11 nucleotides align to TRBD1. CDR1 MNHEY and CDR2 SVGAGI come from the germline V gene. V lost 5 bases, J lost 1 base, and 10 bases stayed unmatched. The CDR3 is 19 residues long. For the CDR3, the DNA is TGTGCCAGCAGTCTGTGGGGGACAGGGGGTGGGTCTGGGGCCAACGTCCTGACTTTC. Translation gives CASSLWGTGGGSGANVLTF.

This clonotype was seen a handful of times. The chain links TRBV11-2 to TRBJ2-1, with D perhaps being TRBD1 or TRBD2 (6 bases each). The CDR3 has 15 amino acids. V was cut by 4 bases and J by 1 base, with 11 bases left in between. CDR1 is SGHAT and CDR2 is FQNNGV in the germline V gene. Written as DNA, the CDR3 is TGTGCCAGCAGCTCGGAAGGGGGGTCCTACAATGAGCAGTTCTTC. The encoded protein is CASSSEGGSYNEQFF.

This clonotype was recorded a few times. The gene calls are TRBV7-9 and TRBJ2-7, with TRBD1 as a possible D gene (5 bases). Trimming removed 4 bases at V and 1 base at J, with 17 bases between. Germline-derived CDR1 and CDR2 are SEHNR and FQNEAQ (reference sequence). This CDR3 spans 16 amino acids. DNA of the CDR3: TGTGCCAGCAGCTCCGCACAATCAGGGTCTTCCTACGAGCAGTACTTC. Residues: CASSSAQSGSSYEQYF.